This T cell receptor beta chain is from a study of blood T cell repertoires in COVID-19. About the study: T cells, B-cell-depleted T cells, or PBMCs supplied cDNA or gDNA.

Per the authors' pipeline: Estimation of nucleated cell counts was performed using reference gene primer amplification. The protocol was immunoSEQ multiplex PCR, while the TCRdb copy is restricted to in-frame clones and leaves out a portion. V, J and clone size were drawn from that table, and D and trimming were deduced from the DNA. Of a few hundred thousand clones listed, approximately 88% were seen once; the top ten hold about 9.8%. Germline V CDR1 and CDR2: SGHNT, YYREEE (reference sequence). The CDR3 totals 14 residues. V was clipped by 3 bases and J by 2 bases, with 11 bases between them. The TCR comes from a man between 18 and 29 years old with active or convalescent COVID-19. The rearrangement uses TRBV5-4 and TRBJ1-2, with TRBD1 as a possible D gene (5 bases). Sequenced: peripheral blood. The CDR3 sequence is CASSWRGGNYGYTF. The CDR3 DNA reads TGTGCCAGCAGCTGGCGGGGGGGAAACTATGGCTACACCTTC.